This TCR beta chain was observed in a study of blood T cell repertoires in COVID-19. Study-level background: COVID-19 samples from acute and convalescent phases originated in the United States, Italy and Spain. T cells, B-cell-depleted T cells, or PBMCs supplied cDNA or gDNA.

Looked up from germline, CDR1 is SEHNR and CDR2 is FQNEAQ (reference sequence). Trimming removed 5 bases from V and 5 bases from J, with 9 bases in between. The CDR3 is made up of 12 amino acids. Authors' methods: Reference gene primers were amplified, and this amplification served to estimate nucleated cell counts. The protocol was immunoSEQ multiplex PCR, while the TCRdb copy is restricted to in-frame clones and leaves out a portion. The V and J calls and the clone size are those of that table, but D and trimming were determined from the DNA. The sample yields 400,000 to 450,000 clones, approximately 89% seen once.

V usage is TRBV7-9 and J usage is TRBJ1-1; D unclear. Material: peripheral blood. The sequence was obtained from a woman between 50 and 59 years old with COVID-19, enrolled during active disease. The CDR3 DNA follows: TGTGCCAGCAGCCCCGGGATGACTGAAGCTTTCTTT. The encoded protein is CASSPGMTEAFF.